Listed below are T cell receptor beta chains from one sample, sequenced in a study of radiotherapy plus CTLA-4 blockade in lung cancer. Repertoires were generated with immunoSEQ multiplex PCR, while TCRdb's copy carries only in-frame clones and drops some. In the table there are around 91,000 clones, about 86% of which are singletons. This material consisted of peripheral blood, taken from a patient treated with radiotherapy plus ipilimumab. Receptor source: a human donor with non-small cell lung cancer that progressed on radiotherapy plus ipilimumab. CDR3s include the opening cysteine and the closing phenylalanine or tryptophan. The D gene is left open where the match is weak. Rows give clone size only sometimes, using once, few, many, or a class for an expanded clone.

clone size	V gene	D gene	J gene	CDR3 DNA	CDR3 protein
NA	TRBV18	NA	TRBJ2-7	TGTGCCAGCTCACCAGCGACAGGCCCCTACGAGCAGTACTTC	CASSPATGPYEQYF
NA	TRBV27	TRBD1	TRBJ1-1	TGTGCCAGCAGCTCCGACAGGGGTGGTGGAGCTTTCTTT	CASSSDRGGGAFF
NA	TRBV18	NA	TRBJ1-2	TGTGCCAGCTCACCAACGAGAACCTATGGCTACACCTTC	CASSPTRTYGYTF
NA	TRBV5-4	NA	TRBJ2-5	TGTGCCAGCAGCTTGGCCGGGACGGCAAGAATGCAGACCCAGTACTTC	CASSLAGTARMQTQYF
NA	TRBV7-9	TRBD2	TRBJ2-1	TGTGCCAGCAGCTTATTAGCGGGGGCGGGGCTACAAAATGAGCAGTTCTTC	CASSLLAGAGLQNEQFF
NA	TRBV11-2	NA	TRBJ2-6	TGTGCCAGCAGCACGAAGACAGGAATCTCTGGGGCCAACGTCCTGACTTTC	CASSTKTGISGANVLTF
NA	TRBV7-9	NA	TRBJ2-7	TGTGCCAGCAGCCCGACAGCAGGGTCCTACGAGCAGTACTTC	CASSPTAGSYEQYF
NA	TRBV12-5	NA	TRBJ2-1	TGTGCTAGTGCCCCCATCGCGGGATCATGGAATGAGCAGTTCTTC	CASAPIAGSWNEQFF
NA	TRBV5-8	TRBD1	TRBJ1-5	TGTGCCAGCAGCTTAGCCCAAGGATGGACAGGGGGCCAGCCCCAGCATTTT	CASSLAQGWTGGQPQHF
NA	TRBV9	NA	TRBJ1-3	TGTGCCAGCAGCGCGAATCCATACCCTTTTGGAAGCTCTGGAAACACCATATATTTT	CASSANPYPFGSSGNTIYF
once	TRBV12-5	NA	TRBJ1-5	TGTGCTAGTGCCTGGAGCTTCATCGATCAGCCCCAGCATTTT	CASAWSFIDQPQHF
NA	TRBV18	NA	TRBJ2-2	TGTGCCAGCTCACCACTTGGGACCCCGAACACCGGGGAGCTGTTTTTT	CASSPLGTPNTGELFF
NA	TRBV27	NA	TRBJ1-1	TGTGCCAGCAGTTTGGGGTATCGTGGCACTGAAGCTTTCTTT	CASSLGYRGTEAFF
NA	TRBV5-1	TRBD2	TRBJ2-1	TGCGCCAGCAGCTTGGGACTAGCGGGAGGCTATGAGCAGTTCTTC	CASSLGLAGGYEQFF
NA	TRBV7-3	NA	TRBJ1-1	TGTGCCAGCAGCCCCTCTTTGGGGCGTGAAGCCTTCTTT	CASSPSLGREAFF
NA	TRBV6-4	NA	TRBJ1-3	TGTGCCAGTGTAACAGGGGGAAACACCATATATTTT	CASVTGGNTIYF
NA	TRBV18	NA	TRBJ1-1	TGTGCCAGCTCCACTGCGGGGAACACTGAAGCTTTCTTT	CASSTAGNTEAFF
NA	TRBV6-1	NA	TRBJ2-7	TGTGCCAGCAGTGGGGTCGGGGTGAGCTCCTACGAGCAGTACTTC	CASSGVGVSSYEQYF
NA	TRBV7-9	NA	TRBJ2-1	TGTGCCAGCAGCCAGACTAGTTGGGGCGGGGAGCAGTTCTTC	CASSQTSWGGEQFF
NA	TRBV18	TRBD2	TRBJ2-1	TGTGCCAGCTCACCCCTTACTAGCGGAGGTGTGTACAATGAGCAGTTCTTC	CASSPLTSGGVYNEQFF
NA	TRBV11-3	NA	TRBJ2-5	TGTGCCAGCAGCTGGGGACACCCGGAGACCCAGTACTTC	CASSWGHPETQYF
NA	TRBV28	NA	TRBJ2-7	TGTGCCAGCACCGACTCCTACGAGCAGTACTTC	CASTDSYEQYF
NA	TRBV7-9	NA	TRBJ1-1	TGTGCCGGATTAACAGCGAACACTGAAGCTTTCTTT	CAGLTANTEAFF
NA	TRBV6-1	TRBD2	TRBJ2-3	TGTGCCAGCAGTGAAGTACGGGAGGCTAGCGGGAAACGAGATACGCAGTATTTT	CASSEVREASGKRDTQYF
NA	TRBV6-6	NA	TRBJ2-1	TGTGCCAGCAGCCAACATGGCCTACACAATGAGCAGTTCTTC	CASSQHGLHNEQFF
NA	TRBV13	TRBD1	TRBJ2-7	TGTGCCAGCAGCCCGGGACAGGGTTACGAGCAGTACTTC	CASSPGQGYEQYF
NA	TRBV6-1	NA	TRBJ1-1	TGTGCCAGCAGTGGGGTATACGGGTTCACTGAAGCTTTCTTT	CASSGVYGFTEAFF
NA	TRBV5-6	NA	TRBJ2-3	TGTGCCAGCAGCGTAGGGATTGGGGACACAGATACGCAGTATTTT	CASSVGIGDTDTQYF
once	TRBV9	TRBD1	TRBJ1-2	TGTGCCAGCAGCGCCCAGGGGGCCGGTTCGTATGGCTACACCTTC	CASSAQGAGSYGYTF
NA	TRBV29-1	NA	TRBJ1-1	TGCAGCACCACGCGTAGTAACACTGAAGCTTTCTTT	CSTTRSNTEAFF
NA	TRBV5-1	NA	TRBJ2-7	TGCGCCAGCAGCTTAGGAGGGAGCTCCTACGAGCAGTACTTC	CASSLGGSSYEQYF
NA	TRBV27	TRBD2	TRBJ2-3	TGTGCCAGCAGTGGACCGGGACTAGGGATTAGCACAGATACGCAGTATTTT	CASSGPGLGISTDTQYF
NA	TRBV7-6	TRBD2	TRBJ2-5	TGTGCCAGCAGCGAGGGACTAGCGGGAGGCAGGGAGACCCAGTACTTC	CASSEGLAGGRETQYF
NA	TRBV6-1	NA	TRBJ2-1	TGTGCCAGCATGCCCTCCGGGTACAATGAGCAGTTCTTC	CASMPSGYNEQFF
NA	TRBV11-3	NA	TRBJ2-2	TGTGCCAGCAGCTTACATGGAAACACCGGGGAGCTGTTTTTT	CASSLHGNTGELFF
NA	TRBV15	NA	TRBJ2-5	TGTGCCACCAGCCCTGATGGGGAGACCCAGTACTTC	CATSPDGETQYF
once	TRBV5-4	NA	TRBJ2-6	TGTGCCAGCAGCTTGGAGGGGCCTGGGGCCAACGTCCTGACTTTC	CASSLEGPGANVLTF
NA	TRBV7-6	NA	TRBJ2-1	TGTGCCAGCAGTCAACCGGGGAGCAGCAGCTCCTACAATGAGCAGTTCTTC	CASSQPGSSSSYNEQFF
NA	TRBV9	NA	TRBJ1-2	TGTGCCAGCAGCGCGCAAACGGGAGGCTATGGCTACACCTTC	CASSAQTGGYGYTF
NA	TRBV6-6	NA	TRBJ2-5	TGTGCCAGCAATAGGGTCGCGGAGACCCAGTACTTC	CASNRVAETQYF
NA	TRBV5-4	NA	TRBJ1-1	TGTGCCAGCAGCTCAGGACTGAACACTGAAGCTTTCTTT	CASSSGLNTEAFF
few	TRBV5-1	TRBD2	TRBJ2-7	TGCGCCAGCAGCCCTCTAGCGGGCCTCCTTTTGCAGTACTTC	CASSPLAGLLLQYF
once	TRBV10-3	TRBD1	TRBJ1-1	TGTGCCATCAGTGGGGACAGTTACCGCCCCACTGAAGCTTTCTTT	CAISGDSYRPTEAFF